These 28 T cell receptor beta chains were all obtained from the same sample, sequenced in a study of blood T cell repertoires in COVID-19 (dated by TCRdb to 2020 to 2022). Library prep was done by the immunoSEQ multiplex PCR assay. TCRdb re-hosts the immuneACCESS table, in-frame sequences only. Its copies lack some clones; in the studies checked, an unresolved V gene accounts for under half of them, and the cause for the rest is not known. In all, the sample holds some 300,000 clones, and nearly 90% of those were seen once. The top ten clones comprise around 0.97% of the sample. Sequencing input: peripheral blood. These TCRs come from a woman between 35 and 50 years old with COVID-19, enrolled during active disease.

J is TRBJ1-5 and V is TRBV5-1, with 7 bases aligning to TRBD1. This CDR3 has 15 residues. V lost 0 bases, J lost 3 bases, and 3 bases stayed unmatched. Germline CDR1 reads SGHRS; CDR2 reads YFSETQ. The CDR3 loop is CASSLGGTANQPQHF. As DNA, the CDR3 is TGCGCCAGCAGCTTGGGTGGGACAGCCAATCAGCCCCAGCATTTT.

The V and J genes are TRBV5-1 and TRBJ1-2; 10 nucleotides match TRBD1. CDR3 length: 15 residues. Unmatched junction bases numbered 6, after V lost 5 bases and J lost 2 bases. Germline V gene lookup returns CDR1 SGHRS and CDR2 YFSETQ. CDR3 residues: CASSTGTGENYGYTF. The CDR3, as DNA: TGCGCCAGCAGTACCGGGACAGGGGAAAACTATGGCTACACCTTC.

V and J are TRBV5-1 and TRBJ1-1; D is perhaps TRBD1 (6 bases). The V end lost 0 bases, the J end lost 6 bases, and 15 bases lay between the germline ends. The germline CDR1 and CDR2 sequences are SGHRS and YFSETQ. This CDR3 has 15 amino acids. The CDR3 sequence is CASSLVRGGASEAFF. The CDR3 nucleotides are TGCGCCAGCAGCTTGGTAAGAGGGGGTGCGTCTGAAGCTTTCTTT.

The chain couples TRBV19 to TRBJ2-3, with D hard to call. Germline V gives CDR1 LNHDA, CDR2 SQIVND (reference sequence). Trimming shortened V by 1 base and J by 0 bases, and 8 bases separated the two germline ends. The CDR3 is 15 amino acids. The DNA of the CDR3 is TGTGCCAGTAGTATAGCTCTCCGGAGCACAGATACGCAGTATTTT. Its protein is CASSIALRSTDTQYF.

V usage is TRBV5-1 and J usage is TRBJ2-1; D is possibly TRBD1 (6 bases). The germline V gene has CDR1 SGHRS and CDR2 YFSETQ. Trimming took off 0 bases at V and 9 bases at J, with 13 bases between the two ends. The CDR3 totals 14 residues. CDR3 DNA sequence: TGCGCCAGCAGCTTGGGGACAGTTGGGCTTGAGCAGTTCTTC. Translating gives CASSLGTVGLEQFF.

The chain is built from TRBV7-2 and TRBJ2-1; 8 positions match TRBD2. V was clipped by 3 bases and J by 6 bases; unmatched bases: 7. The CDR3 runs to 15 residues. In germline, CDR1 is SGHTA, CDR2 FQGNSA. The CDR3 loop reads CASSFLIAGSNEQFF. The CDR3 nucleotides read TGTGCCAGCAGCTTCCTGATAGCGGGAAGCAATGAGCAGTTCTTC.

The chain couples TRBV28 to TRBJ1-2; 12 bases map to TRBD1. Germline trimming cut 5 bases from V and 5 bases from J; bases unmatched to any gene: 3. Looked up from germline, CDR1 is MDHEN and CDR2 is SYDVKM. The CDR3 has 14 amino acids. The CDR3 loop is CASSGTGGAYGYTF. The CDR3, as DNA: TGTGCCAGCAGTGGGACAGGGGGCGCGTATGGCTACACCTTC.

V and J are TRBV19 and TRBJ1-2; D ambiguous. CDR3 length equals 13 residues. The V gene lost 3 bases and the J gene lost 3 bases, with 8 bases spanning the gap. Per the germline V gene, CDR1 is LNHDA and CDR2 is SQIVND (reference sequence). The CDR3 loop reads CASSIGGDYGYTF. CDR3 sequence (DNA): TGTGCCAGTAGTATCGGCGGAGACTATGGCTACACCTTC.

Here the CDR3 reads CASRSAAPYNEQFF. The CDR3 DNA follows: TGTGCCAGCAGATCAGCGGCCCCCTACAATGAGCAGTTCTTC. The chain joins TRBV28 to TRBJ2-1; tentative D call: TRBD2 (5 bases). Trimming shortened V by 6 bases and J by 2 bases, and 11 bases separated the two germline ends. The CDR3 sequence is 14 residues long. Germline V gene sequence: CDR1 MDHEN, CDR2 SYDVKM.

The CDR3 nucleotides read TGTGCCAGCAGTTATTGGCGGGAGAACACTGAAGCTTTCTTT. The encoded protein is CASSYWRENTEAFF. This chain uses TRBV6-2 or TRBV6-3 with TRBJ1-1; D is ambiguous. V shed 3 bases and J shed 1 base, with 9 bases lying between them. CDR1 MNHEY and CDR2 SVGEGT come from the germline V gene. CDR3 length: 14 amino acids.

The chain uses TRBV6-5 and TRBJ2-7; D may be TRBD1 (6 bases). CDR1 MNHEY and CDR2 SVGAGI come from the germline V gene. V gave up 7 bases and J gave up 4 bases, with 20 bases separating them. The CDR3 runs 15 residues. The CDR3 nucleotides are TGTGCCAGCACGGGCTCTGGACAGCCCCTATACGAGCAGTACTTC. This sequence encodes CASTGSGQPLYEQYF.

V gene TRBV6-5 combines with J gene TRBJ2-7; D might be TRBD1 (5 bases). The germline CDR1 and CDR2 sequences are MNHEY and SVGAGI. The ends were cut back, 6 bases at V and 0 bases at J, with 12 bases in the middle. The CDR3 sequence is 14 residues long. The CDR3 DNA reads as TGTGCCAGCAGCCAGACAGTGTCCTCCTACGAGCAGTACTTC. Translating it yields CASSQTVSSYEQYF.

The chain recombines TRBV28 with TRBJ2-3; a weak D match, TRBD2 (6 bases). V gave up 8 bases and J gave up 6 bases, with 18 bases separating them. The CDR3 runs to 14 residues. The germline V gene encodes CDR1 MDHEN and CDR2 SYDVKM. The CDR3 reads CASYGTPNLDTQYF. The CDR3 DNA follows: TGTGCCAGCTACGGGACTCCGAACCTGGATACGCAGTATTTT. The whole variable domain, remainder taken from reference TRBV28 and TRBJ2-3, is DVKVTQSSRYLVKRTGEKVFLECVQDMDHENMFWYRQDPGLGLRLIYFSYDVKMKEKGDIPEGYSVSREKKERFSLILESASTNQTSMYLCASYGTPNLDTQYFGPGTRLTVL.

The chain is built from TRBV19 and TRBJ1-2; D call uncertain. Germline CDR1 and CDR2: LNHDA and SQIVND (reference sequence). The CDR3 covers 12 residues. Trimming took 6 bases from V and 4 from J, leaving 9 bases between them. The CDR3 loop is CASSNTFYGYTF. The CDR3 DNA is TGTGCCAGTAGCAACACCTTCTATGGCTACACCTTC.

The genes are TRBV7-9 and TRBJ1-2, with TRBD1 as a possible D gene (5 bases). Germline CDR1 reads SEHNR; CDR2 reads FQNEAQ (reference sequence). The CDR3 sequence is 12 residues long. V was shortened by 5 bases and J by 8 bases, with 12 bases between the two germline ends. CDR3 in amino acids: CASSPPSGGYTF. The CDR3 DNA reads as TGTGCCAGCAGCCCCCCTTCAGGGGGCTACACCTTC.

This chain links TRBV7-9 with TRBJ1-2, with 8 positions matching TRBD1. Germline trimming cut 9 bases from V and 7 bases from J; bases unmatched to any gene: 4. This CDR3 spans 11 amino acids. Germline V gives CDR1 SEHNR, CDR2 FQNEAQ (reference sequence). In DNA, the CDR3 is TGTGCCAGTCGACAGGGGACTGGCTACACCTTC. Translated: CASRQGTGYTF.

This clone was found once. The rearrangement joins TRBV6-5 to TRBJ1-5; the D gene is possibly TRBD1 (5 bases). CDR1 and CDR2 (germline): MNHEY, SVGAGI. The CDR3 totals 16 residues. Trimming stripped 2 bases from V and 3 bases from J, with 14 bases between. CDR3 DNA sequence: TGTGCCAGCAGTTACAGGGGTATAGGGCCCAATCAGCCCCAGCATTTT. Translation gives CASSYRGIGPNQPQHF.

V gene TRBV19 combines with J gene TRBJ1-2; D gene ambiguous. The V end was cut by 3 bases, the J end by 2 bases, with 10 bases between. The CDR3 runs to 14 residues. Germline V gene data show CDR1 as LNHDA and CDR2 as SQIVND (reference sequence). CDR3 in DNA: TGTGCCAGTAGTATCTTGTCGGGGAACTATGGCTACACCTTC. This sequence encodes CASSILSGNYGYTF.

The V call is TRBV9, the J call TRBJ2-7, with 9 bases identical to TRBD1. The length of the CDR3 is 14 residues. Per the germline V gene, CDR1 is SGDLS and CDR2 is YYNGEE. V was pared by 2 bases and J by 5 bases, with 5 bases of the junction left unmatched. The DNA for the CDR3 is TGTGCCAGCAGCGTCCTAGACAGGGGGAACGAGCAGTACTTC. It yields the protein CASSVLDRGNEQYF.

This chain joins TRBV29-1 and TRBJ2-7; 7 bases align to TRBD1. The CDR3 covers 14 residues. Germline V lookup: CDR1 SQVTM, CDR2 ANQGSEA. The V gene end was trimmed by 4 bases and the J gene end by 2 bases; junction bases not matched to a gene: 8. The CDR3: CSVARTGTAYEQYF. CDR3 coding DNA: TGCAGCGTTGCGCGGACCGGGACAGCCTACGAGCAGTACTTC.

J is TRBJ1-4 and V is TRBV7-2; D may be TRBD1 (5 bases). The germline V gene encodes CDR1 SGHTA and CDR2 FQGNSA. This CDR3 comprises 15 residues. Trimming stripped 5 bases from V and 3 bases from J, with 13 bases between. CDR3 amino acids: CASSPQGSANEKLFF. As DNA, the CDR3 is TGTGCCAGCAGCCCCCAGGGCTCGGCTAATGAAAAACTGTTTTTT.

This chain joins TRBV29-1 and TRBJ2-5; TRBD2 matches at 8 bases. Trimming took 2 bases from V and 2 from J; bases not matched to a gene: 7. This CDR3 spans 15 amino acids. Germline lookup yields CDR1 SQVTM and CDR2 ANQGSEA. In DNA form, the CDR3 reads TGCAGCGTTGAAACGCCGGGGGGGGGTCAAGAGACCCAGTACTTC. It codes for CSVETPGGGQETQYF.

This clone was observed at least ten times. Other DNA sequences from this sample encode an identical CDR3 as well. V is TRBV7-3 and J is TRBJ1-2, with 10 nucleotides matching TRBD1. This CDR3 is built from 13 residues. V gave up 4 bases and J gave up 8 bases; unmatched junction bases: 4. In germline, CDR1 is SGHTA, CDR2 FQGTGA. The CDR3: CASSSTGGEGYTF. The CDR3 DNA reads as TGTGCCAGCAGCTCGACAGGGGGCGAAGGCTACACCTTC.

The genes are TRBV4-3 and TRBJ2-2; 9 nucleotides agree with TRBD1. CDR3 length equals 17 residues. The germline CDR1 and CDR2 sequences are LGHNA and YSLEER. V lost 5 bases to trimming and J lost 3 bases; unmatched junction nucleotides: 10. The CDR3 region is CASSSPPWTGDTGELFF. As DNA, the CDR3 is TGCGCCAGCAGCTCACCTCCTTGGACAGGGGACACCGGGGAGCTGTTTTTT.

The V gene is TRBV4-3, the J gene TRBJ2-3; TRBD2 matches at 12 bases. V trimming: 2 bases; J trimming: 6 bases; junction bases outside the gene matches: 3. The CDR3 totals 15 residues. The germline gives CDR1 LGHNA, CDR2 YSLEER. CDR3 DNA sequence: TGCGCCAGCAGCCAACTAGCGGGGGGGCGGGATACGCAGTATTTT. Protein product: CASSQLAGGRDTQYF.

J is TRBJ2-1 and V is TRBV5-4; possibly TRBD1 for D (6 bases). Trimming pared 5 bases from V and 4 bases from J, leaving 22 bases between. Germline V gene data show CDR1 as SGHNT and CDR2 as YYREEE (reference sequence). There are 17 residues in the CDR3. The chain's CDR3 is CASSLPTGSPLYNEQFF. In DNA form, the CDR3 reads TGTGCCAGCAGTTTGCCCACAGGGTCCCCTCTATACAATGAGCAGTTCTTC.

The rearrangement joins TRBV14 to TRBJ2-3; D is ambiguous. CDR1 SGHDN and CDR2 FVKESK come from the germline V gene. The CDR3 is 15 residues long. Trimming took 1 base from V and 1 from J, leaving 9 bases between them. DNA for the CDR3: TGTGCCAGCAGCCAAGTTAGAGGAGGCACAGATACGCAGTATTTT. Translation: CASSQVRGGTDTQYF.

The chain employs TRBV19 and TRBJ2-3; tentative D call: TRBD2 (6 bases). There are 16 residues in the CDR3. Germline-derived CDR1 and CDR2 are LNHDA and SQIVND (reference sequence). V was pared by 1 base and J by 0 bases, with 11 bases between. The CDR3 DNA reads TGTGCCAGTAGTATAGTGGCGGGGCGGAGCACAGATACGCAGTATTTT. Encoded protein: CASSIVAGRSTDTQYF.